These 32 T cell receptor beta chains originate from one sample sequenced in a study of blood T cell repertoires in COVID-19. The repertoire was sequenced with immunoSEQ multiplex PCR; TCRdb's copy has only in-frame clones and lacks some. The table shows 60,000 to 90,000 clones, with approximately 86% occurring only once. The sample taken for sequencing was peripheral blood. The receptors originated from a human donor in a cohort sampled during active COVID-19.

This rearrangement joins TRBV30 to TRBJ1-1; 7 bases match TRBD1. Germline CDR1 reads GTSNPN; CDR2 reads SVGIG (reference sequence). The ends lost 3 bases at V and 1 base at J; junction bases unmatched: 2. There are 13 residues in the CDR3. The CDR3, as DNA: TGTGCCTGGAGGAGACAGGGGAACACTGAAGCTTTCTTT. As protein: CAWRRQGNTEAFF.

This chain joins TRBV5-1 and TRBJ2-2; the D is unclear. This CDR3 contains 14 residues. CDR1 SGHRS and CDR2 YFSETQ come from the germline V gene. The V end was cut by 0 bases, the J end by 7 bases, with 10 bases between. CDR3: CASSLGPLGGELFF. In nucleotides, the CDR3 is TGCGCCAGCAGCTTGGGCCCCCTCGGCGGGGAGCTGTTTTTT.

The J gene is TRBJ2-1, the V gene TRBV5-1; D might be TRBD2 (6 bases). The V gene's germline CDR1 is SGHRS and CDR2 YFSETQ. With 2 bases removed from V and 0 bases from J, the gap between germline ends came to 12 bases. This CDR3 spans 16 amino acids. For the CDR3, the DNA is TGCGCCAGCAGCTTCTTGGCGGGAAGCTCCTACAATGAGCAGTTCTTC. This encodes CASSFLAGSSYNEQFF.

This clone occurred once. CDR3 sequence: CASSLGGVGEQFF. The CDR3 DNA sequence: TGTGCCAGCAGCTTAGGAGGGGTGGGTGAGCAGTTCTTC. V gene TRBV7-3 combines with J gene TRBJ2-1, with TRBD2 as a possible D gene (6 bases). Between the trimmed V and J ends, which lost 2 bases and 9 bases, there was a span of 11 bases. The germline V gene encodes CDR1 SGHTA and CDR2 FQGTGA. The CDR3 consists of 13 residues.

The chain combines TRBV19 with TRBJ1-2, with TRBD1 identical over 12 bases. The CDR3 is 14 residues long. The germline V gene encodes CDR1 LNHDA and CDR2 SQIVND (reference sequence). V dropped 9 bases and J dropped 4; count of bases not matched to a gene: 6. CDR3 DNA sequence: TGTGCCAGCTCCGGGACAGGGGGCTTCTATGGCTACACCTTC. Its protein product is CASSGTGGFYGYTF.

V is TRBV28 and J is TRBJ2-4; 7 bases match TRBD1. The CDR3 extends over 15 amino acids. The J segment lost 3 bases and the V segment lost 7 bases, leaving 9 bases of the junction unmatched. From germline, CDR1 is MDHEN and CDR2 SYDVKM. The CDR3: CASKREGADKNIQYF. CDR3 DNA: TGTGCCAGCAAAAGAGAGGGGGCGGACAAAAACATTCAGTACTTC. Variable domain in full (rest from reference TRBV28 and TRBJ2-4): DVKVTQSSRYLVKRTGEKVFLECVQDMDHENMFWYRQDPGLGLRLIYFSYDVKMKEKGDIPEGYSVSREKKERFSLILESASTNQTSMYLCASKREGADKNIQYFGAGTRLSVL.

This chain joins TRBV29-1 and TRBJ1-1; TRBD1 is a possible D gene (6 bases). V gave up 7 bases and J gave up 4 bases, with 16 bases separating them. From germline, CDR1 is SQVTM and CDR2 ANQGSEA. The CDR3 totals 13 residues. The DNA of the CDR3 is TGCAGCGCCTCCAGCGGGGGCAGCACTGAAGCTTTCTTT. This sequence encodes CSASSGGSTEAFF.

This chain connects TRBV6-6 to TRBJ1-2; D is unclear. The germline V gene encodes CDR1 MNHNY and CDR2 SVGAGI (reference sequence). This CDR3 has 14 residues. Trimming cost V 0 bases and J 3 bases, with 8 bases left between them. The CDR3 DNA sequence: TGTGCCAGCAGTTACTCTCGACAAGACTATGGCTACACCTTC. As protein: CASSYSRQDYGYTF.

The rearrangement joins TRBV25-1 to TRBJ1-5, with D unclear. Germline loops: CDR1 MGHDK, CDR2 SYGVNS. The V end was cut by 2 bases, the J end by 6 bases, with 11 bases between. The CDR3 is 14 amino acids. CDR3 protein: CASSETLGAQPQHF. In DNA, the CDR3 is TGTGCCAGCAGTGAAACTCTGGGAGCTCAGCCCCAGCATTTT.

V and J are TRBV5-8 and TRBJ2-1; 9 positions match TRBD2. Germline V gene data show CDR1 as SGHTS and CDR2 as YDEGEE. The CDR3 length is 15 residues. After removal of 0 bases from V and 4 bases from J, the junction contained 2 bases not matched to a gene. CDR3 in amino acids: CASSLASGVYNEQFF. CDR3 nucleotide sequence: TGTGCCAGCAGCTTGGCTAGCGGGGTGTACAATGAGCAGTTCTTC.

The chain combines TRBV28 with TRBJ2-1, with D perhaps matching TRBD2 (6 bases). V was clipped by 4 bases and J by 0 bases, with 13 bases between them. Germline V lookup: CDR1 MDHEN, CDR2 SYDVKM. This CDR3 contains 16 residues. The DNA of the CDR3 is TGTGCCAGCAGTTCCGGGAGTCCTGCCTCCTACAATGAGCAGTTCTTC. It is translated as CASSSGSPASYNEQFF. The full variable domain, in which reference TRBV28 and TRBJ2-1 provide the parts outside the CDR3, is DVKVTQSSRYLVKRTGEKVFLECVQDMDHENMFWYRQDPGLGLRLIYFSYDVKMKEKGDIPEGYSVSREKKERFSLILESASTNQTSMYLCASSSGSPASYNEQFFGPGTRLTVL.

The rearrangement joins TRBV25-1 to TRBJ2-7; D is ambiguous. Germline-derived CDR1 and CDR2 are MGHDK and SYGVNS. The CDR3 sequence is 12 residues long. V was shortened by 3 bases and J by 3 bases, with 6 bases between the two germline ends. The chain's CDR3 is CASSEGHYEQYF. The CDR3 coding sequence is TGTGCCAGCAGTGAGGGCCACTACGAGCAGTACTTC.

The V call is TRBV19, the J call TRBJ2-6; D is ambiguous. CDR3 length: 15 residues. Germline V gene sequence: CDR1 LNHDA, CDR2 SQIVND (reference sequence). The ends were cut back, 5 bases at V and 0 bases at J, with 8 bases in the middle. The CDR3 spells CASSEESSGANVLTF. In nucleotides, the CDR3 is TGTGCCAGTAGTGAGGAGAGCTCTGGGGCCAACGTCCTGACTTTC.

This clone was detected once. The rearrangement uses TRBV5-4 and TRBJ2-5; 12 nucleotides match TRBD2. Germline CDR1 reads SGHNT; CDR2 reads YYREEE (reference sequence). CDR3 length: 15 residues. V trimming: 5 bases; J trimming: 5 bases; junction bases outside the gene matches: 7. CDR3: CASRSLAGGGETQYF. CDR3 DNA sequence: TGTGCCAGCAGATCACTAGCGGGAGGTGGGGAGACCCAGTACTTC.

A single count supports this clone. The V gene is TRBV6-6, the J gene TRBJ1-4, with 8 bases that match TRBD1. The V gene's germline CDR1 is MNHNY and CDR2 SVGAGI (reference sequence). After removal of 5 bases from V and 3 bases from J, the junction contained 5 bases not matched to a gene. This CDR3 has 15 amino acids. The CDR3, as DNA: TGTGCCAGCAGTCCGCAGGGGGCGGCTAATGAAAAACTGTTTTTT. Its protein is CASSPQGAANEKLFF.

The V call is TRBV4-1, the J call TRBJ2-7, with 8 bases matching TRBD2. The CDR3 extends over 14 amino acids. Germline V gene lookup returns CDR1 MGHRA and CDR2 YSYEKL. Trimming at V came to 4 bases and at J to 2 bases, leaving 4 bases not matched to a gene. This CDR3 reads CASSLGTRAYEQYF. As DNA, the CDR3 is TGCGCCAGCAGCCTGGGGACTAGGGCCTACGAGCAGTACTTC.

The chain uses TRBV5-1 and TRBJ2-3; no clear D. Germline V gene sequence: CDR1 SGHRS, CDR2 YFSETQ. With 4 bases removed from V and 0 bases from J, the gap between germline ends came to 6 bases. The CDR3 covers 13 residues. The CDR3 bases are TGCGCCAGCAGCGTATATAGCACAGATACGCAGTATTTT. Translated: CASSVYSTDTQYF.

The chain recombines TRBV5-1 with TRBJ1-2, with 7 bases fitting TRBD1. The germline gives CDR1 SGHRS, CDR2 YFSETQ. J was trimmed by 0 bases and V by 2 bases; bases with no gene match: 4. The CDR3 is 15 residues long. CDR3 region: CASSLQGNTNYGYTF. The CDR3 nucleotides are TGCGCCAGCAGCTTACAGGGGAACACTAACTATGGCTACACCTTC.

The rearrangement uses TRBV5-1 and TRBJ2-1, with TRBD2 as a possible D gene (6 bases). The germline CDR1 and CDR2 sequences are SGHRS and YFSETQ. The CDR3 spans 14 residues. V was cut by 4 bases and J by 6 bases, with 14 bases left in between. The CDR3 reads CASSPGDPGNEQFF. The CDR3 DNA follows: TGCGCCAGCAGCCCGGGGGACCCTGGCAATGAGCAGTTCTTC.

CDR3 sequence: CASSGGQSDTYEQYF. The CDR3, as DNA: TGTGCCAGCAGCGGGGGACAGTCCGATACCTACGAGCAGTACTTC. The J gene is TRBJ2-7, the V gene TRBV9, with TRBD1 identical over 7 bases. V lost 3 bases and J lost 2; bases outside the gene matches: 8. CDR3 length equals 15 residues. The V gene's germline CDR1 is SGDLS and CDR2 YYNGEE. Looking up the rest from reference TRBV9 and TRBJ2-7 gives the full variable domain: DSGVTQTPKHLITATGQRVTLRCSPRSGDLSVYWYQQSLDQGLQFLIQYYNGEERAKGNILERFSAQQFPDLHSELNLSSLELGDSALYFCASSGGQSDTYEQYFGPGTRLTVT.

The chain joins TRBV11-3 to TRBJ2-7; possible D gene TRBD2, 6 bases. Trimming removed 0 bases from V and 5 bases from J, with 11 bases in between. Germline CDR1 and CDR2: SGHNT and YENEEA. The CDR3 contains 14 residues. CDR3 region: CASSLEGGFDEQYF. The CDR3 DNA reads as TGTGCCAGCAGCTTAGAGGGGGGTTTCGACGAGCAGTACTTC.

This chain's CDR3 is CASSGDGDREQFF. The CDR3 nucleotides are TGCGCCAGCAGTGGGGACGGCGACAGGGAGCAGTTCTTC. The V gene is TRBV10-1, the J gene TRBJ2-1, with D perhaps matching TRBD1 (6 bases). The CDR3 contains 13 residues. The ends were cut back, 4 bases at V and 10 bases at J, with 14 bases in the middle. Germline loops: CDR1 WNHNN, CDR2 SYGVQD (reference sequence).

This chain connects TRBV10-3 to TRBJ1-1; D remains unclear. Deletions cut 4 bases from V and 3 bases from J, with 6 bases between. The CDR3 is 12 amino acids. The germline CDR1 and CDR2 sequences are ENHRY and SYGVKD. The CDR3 bases are TGTGCCATCAGTGCCCTCGACACTGAAGCTTTCTTT. Translated, it gives CAISALDTEAFF.

The V and J genes are TRBV24-1 and TRBJ2-1; 14 positions agree with TRBD2. Germline trimming cut 5 bases from V and 0 bases from J; bases unmatched to any gene: 11. The CDR3 length is 20 residues. The germline CDR1 and CDR2 sequences are KGHDR and SFDVKD. The CDR3 region is CATSALTSGRALSSYNEQFF. The CDR3 DNA is TGTGCCACCAGTGCCCTGACTAGCGGGAGGGCCTTAAGCTCCTACAATGAGCAGTTCTTC.

The chain recombines TRBV27 with TRBJ2-7; D perhaps matches TRBD1 (5 bases). V lost 5 bases, J lost 3 bases, and 11 bases lay in between. This CDR3 has 13 amino acids. Germline loops: CDR1 MNHEY, CDR2 SMNVEV (reference sequence). CDR3 bases: TGTGCCAGCAGTGGGGAAGGGGTCTACGAGCAGTACTTC. Amino acid sequence: CASSGEGVYEQYF.

The chain uses TRBV18 and TRBJ2-7; 10 bases agree with TRBD2. The CDR3 runs to 14 residues. Germline trimming cut 3 bases from V and 5 bases from J; bases unmatched to any gene: 4. Germline lookup yields CDR1 KGHSH and CDR2 LQKENI. The CDR3 nucleotides are TGTGCCAGCTCACCCAGCGGGAGGGCCCACGAGCAGTACTTC. The encoded protein is CASSPSGRAHEQYF.

The CDR3 nucleotides are TGTGCCTGGAGTGTGGGAGGGGACAGGGGTTACAATGAGCAGTTCTTC. This translates into CAWSVGGDRGYNEQFF. This rearrangement joins TRBV30 to TRBJ2-1; 10 bases agree with TRBD1. Per the germline V gene, CDR1 is GTSNPN and CDR2 is SVGIG (reference sequence). The J segment lost 4 bases and the V segment lost 0 bases, leaving 6 bases of the junction unmatched. The CDR3 sequence is 16 residues long.

V gene TRBV24-1 combines with J gene TRBJ2-1; tentatively, D is TRBD2 (5 bases). Trimming removed 4 bases at V and 5 bases at J, with 17 bases between. The CDR3 length is 16 residues. CDR1 and CDR2 from the germline V gene are KGHDR and SFDVKD. The CDR3 sequence: CATSESERRLHNEQFF. In nucleotides, the CDR3 is TGTGCCACCAGTGAATCCGAGCGGAGGCTCCACAATGAGCAGTTCTTC.

The V gene is TRBV7-2, the J gene TRBJ1-2, with D possibly TRBD1 on 6 matching bases. CDR3 length: 13 amino acids. Germline CDR1 is SGHTA and CDR2 is FQGNSA. Between the trimmed V and J ends, which lost 0 bases and 7 bases, there was a span of 9 bases. The CDR3 DNA sequence: TGTGCCAGCAGCTTAGCGGGGGGGCGTGGCTACACCTTC. Its translation: CASSLAGGRGYTF.

This clone came up a few times. The chain combines TRBV27 with TRBJ1-3; the D gene is possibly TRBD1 (6 bases). Trimming shortened V by 3 bases and J by 0 bases, and 9 bases separated the two germline ends. The CDR3 extends over 15 amino acids. CDR1 is MNHEY and CDR2 is SMNVEV in the germline V gene (reference sequence). The CDR3 loop is CASSFQGTSGNTIYF. Here the CDR3 DNA reads TGTGCCAGCAGTTTCCAGGGGACCTCTGGAAACACCATATATTTT.

This chain connects TRBV18 to TRBJ1-1, with TRBD1 as a possible D gene (5 bases). The V end lost 6 bases, the J end lost 3 bases, and 14 bases lay between the germline ends. This CDR3 is built from 14 residues. Germline loops: CDR1 KGHSH, CDR2 LQKENI. This chain's CDR3 is CASSSRALDTEAFF. The CDR3 region has the DNA TGTGCCAGCTCCTCCAGGGCTTTGGACACTGAAGCTTTCTTT.

The chain combines TRBV5-8 with TRBJ2-3, with 7 bases matching TRBD1. This CDR3 region has 16 residues. In germline, CDR1 is SGHTS, CDR2 YDEGEE. V dropped 2 bases and J dropped 0; count of bases not matched to a gene: 6. DNA of the CDR3: TGTGCCAGCAGCTTCAGGGGGACAATAAGCACAGATACGCAGTATTTT. It is translated as CASSFRGTISTDTQYF.